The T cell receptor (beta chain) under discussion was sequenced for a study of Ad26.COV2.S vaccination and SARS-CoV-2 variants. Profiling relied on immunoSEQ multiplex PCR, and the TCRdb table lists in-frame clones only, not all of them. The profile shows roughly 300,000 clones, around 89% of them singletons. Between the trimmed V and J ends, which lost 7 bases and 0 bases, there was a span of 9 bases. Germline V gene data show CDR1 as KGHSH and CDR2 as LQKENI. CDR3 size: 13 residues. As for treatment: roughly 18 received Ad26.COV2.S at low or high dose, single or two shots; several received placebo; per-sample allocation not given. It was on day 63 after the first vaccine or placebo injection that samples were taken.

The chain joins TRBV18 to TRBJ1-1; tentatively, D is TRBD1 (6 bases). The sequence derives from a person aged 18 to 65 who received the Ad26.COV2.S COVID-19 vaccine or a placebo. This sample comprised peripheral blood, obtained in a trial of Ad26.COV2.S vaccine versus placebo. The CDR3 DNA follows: TGTGCCAGCTGCACAGGGATGAACACTGAAGCTTTCTTT. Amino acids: CASCTGMNTEAFF.